Presented here are 23 T cell receptor beta chains from one specimen sequenced in a study of technical replicates of blood from several donors. Sequenced by immunoSEQ multiplex PCR; TCRdb stores in-frame clones only, minus some. The data contain some 99,000 clones, approximately 95% of them singletons. Sequenced material: T cells isolated from PBMCs. Receptors were obtained from a human donor in good health.

The chain employs TRBV5-1 and TRBJ1-2; D uncertain. The CDR3 totals 15 residues. The germline V and J ends were trimmed by 0 bases and 4 bases, with 13 bases remaining between them. The germline gives CDR1 SGHRS, CDR2 YFSETQ. DNA for the CDR3: TGCGCCAGCAGCTTGGAAATAAGTACGGTCTATGGCTACACCTTC. Translating it yields CASSLEISTVYGYTF.

The chain combines TRBV5-8 with TRBJ2-2; TRBD2 matches at 10 bases. Germline CDR1 is SGHTS and CDR2 is YDEGEE. The CDR3 spans 20 residues. The trim removed 2 bases at V and 2 bases at J, leaving 15 bases unmatched. In nucleotides, the CDR3 is TGTGCCAGCAGCTTCCAAACAAGGTTTCTAGCGGGAGTAAACACCGGGGAGCTGTTTTTT. It translates to CASSFQTRFLAGVNTGELFF.

The V call is TRBV15, the J call TRBJ1-4, with 7 bases matching TRBD1. Per the germline V gene, CDR1 is LNHNV and CDR2 is YYDKDF (reference sequence). V dropped 6 bases and J dropped 3; count of bases not matched to a gene: 4. The CDR3 consists of 14 residues. The CDR3 here is CATSQTGSNEKLFF. CDR3 sequence (DNA): TGTGCCACCAGTCAGACAGGGTCTAATGAAAAACTGTTTTTT. Full variable domain (remainder filled in from reference TRBV15 and TRBJ1-4): DAMVIQNPRYQVTQFGKPVTLSCSQTLNHNVMYWYQQKSSQAPKLLFHYYDKDFNNEADTPDNFQSRRPNTSFCFLDIRSPGLGDTAMYLCATSQTGSNEKLFFGSGTQLSVL.

This CDR3 reads CASSYPSAGVNTGELFF. The CDR3 nucleotides are TGCGCCAGCAGTTACCCTTCAGCGGGAGTGAACACCGGGGAGCTGTTTTTT. The chain is built from TRBV10-1 and TRBJ2-2, with 8 bases lining up with TRBD2. Germline V gives CDR1 WNHNN, CDR2 SYGVQD (reference sequence). With V trimmed by 5 bases and J by 1 base, 9 bases remained unmatched. This CDR3 is 17 amino acids long.

The chain employs TRBV11-3 and TRBJ2-1; perhaps TRBD1 as D (6 bases). Germline values: CDR1 SGHNT, CDR2 YENEEA. The CDR3 contains 12 residues. V was cut by 3 bases and J by 14 bases, with 14 bases left in between. The CDR3 protein is CASSLEGGSEFF. The CDR3 coding sequence is TGTGCCAGCAGCTTGGAAGGGGGTTCGGAGTTCTTC.

This sequence joins TRBV5-1 and TRBJ2-7; 8 bases are a match to TRBD2. Germline CDR1 SGHRS, CDR2 YFSETQ. The length of the CDR3 is 15 residues. The trim removed 2 bases at V and 0 bases at J, leaving 4 bases unmatched. The CDR3 spells CASSLGGGSSYEQYF. CDR3 sequence (DNA): TGCGCCAGCAGCTTAGGCGGGGGGAGCTCCTACGAGCAGTACTTC. The full variable domain, completed using reference TRBV5-1 and TRBJ2-7, is KAGVTQTPRYLIKTRGQQVTLSCSPISGHRSVSWYQQTPGQGLQFLFEYFSETQRNKGNFPGRFSGRQFSNSRSEMNVSTLELGDSALYLCASSLGGGSSYEQYFGPGTRLTVT.

The chain links TRBV5-1 to TRBJ2-7; D is perhaps TRBD2 (6 bases). Germline V gene data show CDR1 as SGHRS and CDR2 as YFSETQ. The V end was cut by 1 base, the J end by 3 bases, with 11 bases between. CDR3 length: 14 residues. The CDR3, as DNA: TGCGCCAGCAGCTTGACGGGTAGCGGCTACGAGCAGTACTTC. The encoded protein is CASSLTGSGYEQYF.

The V call is TRBV9, the J call TRBJ1-2, with D hard to call. The CDR3 is 11 residues long. The V and J ends lost 3 bases and 8 bases respectively, with 8 bases between them. Germline CDR1 and CDR2: SGDLS and YYNGEE. The CDR3 sequence is CASSGYRGYTF. As DNA, the CDR3 is TGTGCCAGCAGCGGTTATCGGGGCTACACCTTC.

Only a few counts were recorded for this clone. J is TRBJ1-3 and V is TRBV5-1; TRBD1 might be the D (6 bases). Looked up from germline, CDR1 is SGHRS and CDR2 is YFSETQ. The CDR3 spans 17 residues. V was cut by 4 bases and J by 0 bases, with 17 bases left in between. CDR3 in DNA: TGCGCCAGCAGCATATATCCACAGGGCTCCTCTGGAAACACCATATATTTT. Its protein is CASSIYPQGSSGNTIYF.

V gene TRBV19 combines with J gene TRBJ1-5; weak D call: TRBD1 (6 bases). Germline assignment: CDR1 LNHDA and CDR2 SQIVND (reference sequence). Deletions cut 5 bases from V and 5 bases from J, with 13 bases between. The CDR3 totals 14 residues. This CDR3 is CASSRQAGDQPQHF. In nucleotides, the CDR3 is TGTGCCAGTAGTCGACAGGCGGGGGATCAGCCCCAGCATTTT.

The chain couples TRBV11-2 to TRBJ2-1; 14 positions agree with TRBD2. CDR1 and CDR2 (germline): SGHAT, FQNNGV. V was clipped by 5 bases and J by 6 bases; unmatched bases: 3. This CDR3 region has 15 residues. The DNA of the CDR3 is TGTGCCAGCAGCCCGGGGACTAGCGGGGGCAATGAGCAGTTCTTC. Its protein product is CASSPGTSGGNEQFF.

This chain connects TRBV2 to TRBJ1-2, with D possibly matching TRBD1 (5 bases). Germline V lookup: CDR1 SNHLY, CDR2 FYNNEI. V lost 5 bases, J lost 8 bases, and 18 bases lay in between. The CDR3 covers 14 residues. In DNA form, the CDR3 reads TGTGCCAGCAGTAAGGTCAGGGAAGTGGAGGGCTACACCTTC. This translates into CASSKVREVEGYTF.

The V call is TRBV4-1, the J call TRBJ1-1; D gene unclear. This CDR3 has 17 amino acids. Germline lookup yields CDR1 MGHRA and CDR2 YSYEKL. V was shortened by 4 bases and J by 0 bases, with 18 bases between the two germline ends. The CDR3 protein is CASSLGGKAMLNTEAFF. Written as DNA, the CDR3 is TGCGCCAGCAGCCTCGGAGGGAAGGCTATGTTGAACACTGAAGCTTTCTTT.

The genes are TRBV29-1 and TRBJ2-3; 7 positions match TRBD2. CDR1 and CDR2 (germline): SQVTM, ANQGSEA. V lost 4 bases and J lost 9; bases outside the gene matches: 16. This CDR3 contains 15 residues. The DNA for the CDR3 is TGCAGCGTTGGGGGAGGGCCTAGCGAACTTCAGACGCAGTATTTT. It translates to CSVGGGPSELQTQYF.

A word on this clone: A read error may account for a junction end that differs from germline. This chain uses TRBV19 with TRBJ2-1; TRBD2 matches 10 bases. Germline V gene data show CDR1 as LNHDA and CDR2 as SQIVND (reference sequence). The CDR3 is 16 residues long. CDR3 nucleotides: TGTGCCAGTAGAAGACCCGGGACTAGCGATTACATTGAGCAGTTCTTC. Translation: CASRRPGTSDYIEQFF. Full variable domain (outside the CDR3, taken from reference TRBV19 and TRBJ2-1): DGGITQSPKYLFRKEGQNVTLSCEQNLNHDAMYWYRQDPGQGLRLIYYSQIVNDFQKGDIAEGYSVSREKKESFPLTVTSAQKNPTAFYLCASRRPGTSDYIEQFFGPGTRLTVL.

The chain recombines TRBV7-9 with TRBJ2-1; D call uncertain. The V gene lost 7 bases and the J gene lost 10 bases, with 14 bases spanning the gap. CDR3 length: 12 residues. From germline, CDR1 is SEHNR and CDR2 FQNEAQ (reference sequence). The CDR3: CASTSPLREQFF. For the CDR3, the DNA is TGTGCCAGCACCTCCCCCCTCCGGGAGCAGTTCTTC.

This clone was seen only once. The CDR3, as DNA: TGTGCCAGCAGTGGAAGGTTTGCGGGAGTTCCGTATTTT. Its translation is CASSGRFAGVPYF. The chain links TRBV5-6 to TRBJ2-3, with 7 positions matching TRBD2. The J segment lost 14 bases and the V segment lost 5 bases, leaving 14 bases of the junction unmatched. Germline V CDR1 and CDR2: SGHDT, YYEEEE. The CDR3 contains 13 residues.

This chain connects TRBV9 to TRBJ1-2, with TRBD1 matching 9 bases. CDR3 length: 16 amino acids. Germline trimming cut 2 bases from V and 2 bases from J; bases unmatched to any gene: 7. Germline CDR1 reads SGDLS; CDR2 reads YYNGEE. CDR3 nucleotides: TGTGCCAGCAGCGTGTCCCGGGGGACAGGGAACTATGGCTACACCTTC. Translation: CASSVSRGTGNYGYTF.

V usage is TRBV6-5 and J usage is TRBJ1-2; 10 nucleotides align to TRBD1. Germline assignment: CDR1 MNHEY and CDR2 SVGAGI. With V trimmed by 4 bases and J by 8 bases, 7 bases remained unmatched. The CDR3 extends over 14 amino acids. The CDR3 sequence: CASSSPGTGDGYTF. The CDR3 bases are TGTGCCAGCAGTTCGCCCGGGACAGGGGACGGCTACACCTTC.

J is TRBJ1-5 and V is TRBV6-1; TRBD1 is a possible D gene (5 bases). The CDR3 spans 15 residues. The V end lost 7 bases, the J end lost 4 bases, and 17 bases lay between the germline ends. Germline V gene sequence: CDR1 MNHNS, CDR2 SASEGT. CDR3 sequence (DNA): TGTGCCAGCAACCGAGGAGGGGCTATTAATCAGCCCCAGCATTTT. Translation: CASNRGGAINQPQHF.

The chain has TRBV11-2 and TRBJ2-5; D is perhaps TRBD1 (5 bases). Between the trimmed V and J ends, which lost 1 base and 5 bases, there was a span of 11 bases. CDR1 and CDR2 from the germline V gene are SGHAT and FQNNGV. The CDR3 totals 14 residues. CDR3 bases: TGTGCCAGCAGCTTAGGTAGCAGGGTGGAGACCCAGTACTTC. Translating it yields CASSLGSRVETQYF. Complete variable domain (other parts from reference TRBV11-2 and TRBJ2-5): EAGVAQSPRYKIIEKRQSVAFWCNPISGHATLYWYQQILGQGPKLLIQFQNNGVVDDSQLPKDRFSAERLKGVDSTLKIQPAKLEDSAVYLCASSLGSRVETQYFGPGTRLLVL.

V and J are TRBV10-1 and TRBJ2-7, with no clear D. There are 13 residues in the CDR3. Trimming shortened V by 0 bases and J by 6 bases, and 9 bases separated the two germline ends. Germline-derived CDR1 and CDR2 are WNHNN and SYGVQD (reference sequence). The CDR3, as DNA: TGCGCCAGCAGTGAGTCGTTCTCGAGCGAGCAGTACTTC. Amino acids: CASSESFSSEQYF.

J is TRBJ1-1 and V is TRBV29-1, with 8 bases identical to TRBD1. Germline V gene lookup returns CDR1 SQVTM and CDR2 ANQGSEA. V dropped 1 base and J dropped 4; count of bases not matched to a gene: 11. CDR3 length equals 16 residues. CDR3: CSVEGQGKLVRTEAFF. CDR3 bases: TGCAGCGTTGAAGGACAGGGGAAATTGGTACGCACTGAAGCTTTCTTT.